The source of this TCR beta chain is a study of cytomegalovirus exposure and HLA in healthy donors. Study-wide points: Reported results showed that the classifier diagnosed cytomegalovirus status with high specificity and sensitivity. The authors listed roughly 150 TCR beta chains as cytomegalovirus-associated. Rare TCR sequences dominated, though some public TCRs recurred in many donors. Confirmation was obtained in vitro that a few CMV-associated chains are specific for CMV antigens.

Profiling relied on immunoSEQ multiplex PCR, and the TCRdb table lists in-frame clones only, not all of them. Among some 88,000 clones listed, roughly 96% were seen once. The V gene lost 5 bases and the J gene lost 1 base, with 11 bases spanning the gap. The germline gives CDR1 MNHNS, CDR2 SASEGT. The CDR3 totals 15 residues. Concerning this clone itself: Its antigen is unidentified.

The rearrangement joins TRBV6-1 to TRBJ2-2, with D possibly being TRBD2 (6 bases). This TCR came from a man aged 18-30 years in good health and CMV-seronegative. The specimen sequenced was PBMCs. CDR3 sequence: CASSKGRGNTGELFF. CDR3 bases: TGTGCCAGCAGTAAGGGGCGGGGGAACACCGGGGAGCTGTTTTTT.